This TCR beta chain was recorded in a study of blood T cell repertoires in COVID-19. Study at large: Sites in the United States, Italy and Spain provided acute and convalescent COVID-19 samples. Nucleic acid was either cDNA or gDNA, and it came from T cells, B-cell-depleted T cells, or PBMCs.

The V gene end was trimmed by 0 bases and the J gene end by 7 bases; junction bases not matched to a gene: 4. The CDR3 consists of 16 residues. Germline loops: CDR1 LGHDT, CDR2 YNNKEL (reference sequence). Original processing methods: Estimation of nucleated cell counts was performed using reference gene primer amplification. Only in-frame clones appear in the TCRdb table, and some are missing; sequencing was by immunoSEQ multiplex PCR. V and J calls and clone size are as listed in that table; D and trimming were resolved from the DNA. Here the sample spans about 300,000 clones, approximately 84% being singletons.

The rearrangement joins TRBV3-1 (or the pseudogene TRBV3-2) to TRBJ2-1, with 12 positions matching TRBD2. The clonotype originates from a human donor with COVID-19, enrolled during active disease. The donor label of this sample is uncertain. The specimen was peripheral blood. CDR3 residues: CASSQDRLAGVNEQFF. DNA for the CDR3: TGTGCCAGCAGCCAAGATCGACTAGCGGGAGTAAATGAGCAGTTCTTC.